This T cell receptor beta chain stems from a study of cytomegalovirus exposure and HLA in healthy donors. Study details: HLA-typed donors contributed 65 million to 95 million unique TCRs, which were held in an early data release.

A multiplex PCR was run with 60 Vbeta primers and 13 Jbeta primers. Assay: immunoSEQ multiplex PCR; the TCRdb copy retains only in-frame clones and omits some. The sample has some 130,000 clones, about 68% seen once. The ends lost 2 bases at V and 4 bases at J; junction bases unmatched: 4. The germline V gene has CDR1 MNHEY and CDR2 SVGAGI. CDR3 size: 14 residues. Those who donated were healthy bone marrow donors. In regard to this clone: Its antigen is not known. This sample includes further DNA sequences coding for the same CDR3.

Findings and caveats of the study: Other equally common chains were less clonally expanded than HLA-associated TCR beta chains, a later analysis showed. Some TCR beta chains (around 180 of them) were listed as cytomegalovirus-associated.

This sequence joins TRBV6-5 and TRBJ2-7, with TRBD1 identical over 8 bases. The sequence derives from a human donor in good health. Sequences were obtained from PBMCs. The CDR3 spells CASSYGQGAYEQYF. DNA of the CDR3: TGTGCCAGCAGTTACGGGCAGGGGGCTTACGAGCAGTACTTC.